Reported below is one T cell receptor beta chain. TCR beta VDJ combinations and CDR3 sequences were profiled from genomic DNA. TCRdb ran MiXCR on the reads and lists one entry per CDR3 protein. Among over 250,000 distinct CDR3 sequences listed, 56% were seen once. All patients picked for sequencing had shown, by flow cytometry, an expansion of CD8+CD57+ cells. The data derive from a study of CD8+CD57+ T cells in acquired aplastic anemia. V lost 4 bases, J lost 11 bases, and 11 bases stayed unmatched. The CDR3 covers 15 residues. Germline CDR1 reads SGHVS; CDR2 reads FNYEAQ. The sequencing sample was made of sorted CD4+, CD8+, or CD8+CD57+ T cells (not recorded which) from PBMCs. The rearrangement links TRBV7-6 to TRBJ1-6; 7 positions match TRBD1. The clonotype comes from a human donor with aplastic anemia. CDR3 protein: CASSWGQLGGTPLHF. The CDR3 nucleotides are TGTGCCAGCAGCTGGGGACAGTTGGGCGGAACACCCCTCCACTTT.